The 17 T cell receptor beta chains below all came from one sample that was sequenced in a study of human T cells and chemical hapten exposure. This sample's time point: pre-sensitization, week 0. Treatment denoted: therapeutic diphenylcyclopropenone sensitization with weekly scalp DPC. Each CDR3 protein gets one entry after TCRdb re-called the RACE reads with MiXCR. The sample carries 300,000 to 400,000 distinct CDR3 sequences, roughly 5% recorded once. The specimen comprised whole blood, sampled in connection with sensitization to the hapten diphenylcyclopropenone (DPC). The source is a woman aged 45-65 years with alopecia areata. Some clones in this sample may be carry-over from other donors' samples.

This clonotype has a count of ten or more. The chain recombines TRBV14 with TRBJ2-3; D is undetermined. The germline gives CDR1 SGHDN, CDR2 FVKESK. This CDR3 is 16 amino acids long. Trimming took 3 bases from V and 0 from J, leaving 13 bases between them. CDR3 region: CASSQAAGTSTDTQYF. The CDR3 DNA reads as TGTGCCAGCAGCCAGGCCGCCGGAACCAGCACAGATACGCAGTATTTT.

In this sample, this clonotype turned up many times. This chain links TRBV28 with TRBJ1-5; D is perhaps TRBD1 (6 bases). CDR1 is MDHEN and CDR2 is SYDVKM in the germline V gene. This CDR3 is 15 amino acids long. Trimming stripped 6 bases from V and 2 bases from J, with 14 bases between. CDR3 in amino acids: CASRPGGRGNQPQHF. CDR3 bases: TGTGCCAGCAGGCCCGGGGGCCGGGGCAATCAGCCCCAGCATTTT. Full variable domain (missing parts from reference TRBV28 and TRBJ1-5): DVKVTQSSRYLVKRTGEKVFLECVQDMDHENMFWYRQDPGLGLRLIYFSYDVKMKEKGDIPEGYSVSREKKERFSLILESASTNQTSMYLCASRPGGRGNQPQHFGDGTRLSIL.

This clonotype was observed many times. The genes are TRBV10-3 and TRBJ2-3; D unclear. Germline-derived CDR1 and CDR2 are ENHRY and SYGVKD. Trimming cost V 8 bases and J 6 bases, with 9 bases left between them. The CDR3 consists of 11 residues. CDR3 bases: TGTGCCATCGGTCGGACCGATACGCAGTATTTT. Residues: CAIGRTDTQYF.

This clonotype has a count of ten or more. The CDR3 bases are TGTGCCAGCAGCTCTAGCAGCGGGGAGCTGTTTTTT. It encodes CASSSSSGELFF. This rearrangement joins TRBV7-2 to TRBJ2-2; TRBD2 might be the D (5 bases). Trimming removed 4 bases from V and 7 bases from J, with 7 bases in between. Germline V lookup: CDR1 SGHTA, CDR2 FQGNSA. This CDR3 contains 12 residues.

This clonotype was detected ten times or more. CDR3 sequence: CASSQDRGVGSPLHF. CDR3 nucleotide sequence: TGCGCCAGCAGCCAAGATCGGGGAGTAGGATCACCCCTCCACTTT. The rearrangement joins TRBV4-1 to TRBJ1-6; no clear D gene. This CDR3 contains 15 residues. Between the trimmed V and J ends, which lost 0 bases and 10 bases, there was a span of 13 bases. Germline CDR1 is MGHRA and CDR2 is YSYEKL.

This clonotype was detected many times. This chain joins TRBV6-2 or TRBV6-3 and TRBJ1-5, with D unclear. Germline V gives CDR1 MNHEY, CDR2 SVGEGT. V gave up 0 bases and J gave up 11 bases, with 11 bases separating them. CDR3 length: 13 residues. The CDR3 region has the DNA TGTGCCAGCAGTTACTCGATCGGGTCGGCCCAGCATTTT. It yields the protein CASSYSIGSAQHF.

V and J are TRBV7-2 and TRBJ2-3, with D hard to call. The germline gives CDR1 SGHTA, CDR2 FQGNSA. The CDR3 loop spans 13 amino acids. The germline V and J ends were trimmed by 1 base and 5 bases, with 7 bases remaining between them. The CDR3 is CASSLEPIDTQYF. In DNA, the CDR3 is TGTGCCAGCAGCTTAGAACCTATAGATACGCAGTATTTT.

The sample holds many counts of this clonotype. CDR3 sequence (DNA): TGCAGTGCAGAGCGGGGGCCGAGCACAGATACGCAGTATTTT. Protein: CSAERGPSTDTQYF. The J gene is TRBJ2-3, the V gene TRBV20-1, with 8 bases fitting TRBD2. The CDR3 has 14 amino acids. The germline V gene encodes CDR1 DFQATT and CDR2 SNEGSKA (reference sequence). V lost 6 bases to trimming and J lost 0 bases; unmatched junction nucleotides: 5.

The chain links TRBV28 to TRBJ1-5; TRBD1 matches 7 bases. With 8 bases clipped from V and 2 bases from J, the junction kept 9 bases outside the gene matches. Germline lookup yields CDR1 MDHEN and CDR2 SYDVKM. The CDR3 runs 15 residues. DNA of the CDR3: TGTGCCAGCGACCGGGGACAGAGACGCAATCAGCCCCAGCATTTT. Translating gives CASDRGQRRNQPQHF. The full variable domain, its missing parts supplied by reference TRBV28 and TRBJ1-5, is DVKVTQSSRYLVKRTGEKVFLECVQDMDHENMFWYRQDPGLGLRLIYFSYDVKMKEKGDIPEGYSVSREKKERFSLILESASTNQTSMYLCASDRGQRRNQPQHFGDGTRLSIL.

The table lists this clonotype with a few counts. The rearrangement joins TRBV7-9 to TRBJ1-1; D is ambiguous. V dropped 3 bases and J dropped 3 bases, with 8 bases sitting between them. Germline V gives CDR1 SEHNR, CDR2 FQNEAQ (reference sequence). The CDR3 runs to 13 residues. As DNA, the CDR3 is TGTGCCAGCAGCTTGTTATACGACACTGAAGCTTTCTTT. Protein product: CASSLLYDTEAFF.

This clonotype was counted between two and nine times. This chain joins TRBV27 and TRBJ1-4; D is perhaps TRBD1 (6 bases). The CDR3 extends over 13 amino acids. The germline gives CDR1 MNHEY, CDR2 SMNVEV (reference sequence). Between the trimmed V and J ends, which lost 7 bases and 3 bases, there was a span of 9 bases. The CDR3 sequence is CASKSGANEKLFF. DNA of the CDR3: TGTGCCAGCAAGTCAGGGGCTAATGAAAAACTGTTTTTT.

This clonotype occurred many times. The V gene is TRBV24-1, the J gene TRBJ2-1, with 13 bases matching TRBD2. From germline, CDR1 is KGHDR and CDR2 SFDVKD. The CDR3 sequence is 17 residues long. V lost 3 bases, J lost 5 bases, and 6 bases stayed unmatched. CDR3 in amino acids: CATSDVLGTSGNNEQFF. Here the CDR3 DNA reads TGTGCCACCAGTGATGTCCTCGGGACTAGCGGGAACAATGAGCAGTTCTTC.

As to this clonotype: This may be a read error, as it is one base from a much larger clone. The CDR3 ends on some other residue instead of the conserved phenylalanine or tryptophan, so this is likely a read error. CDR3 in DNA: TGTGCCAGCCGGGGACAGGGAAACATTCAGTACATC. Amino acid sequence: CASRGQGNIQYI. The rearrangement joins TRBV5-6 to TRBJ2-4, with 9 bases that match TRBD1. Germline loops: CDR1 SGHDT, CDR2 YYEEEE. The V gene end was trimmed by 7 bases and the J gene end by 6 bases; junction bases not matched to a gene: 2. The CDR3 totals 12 residues.

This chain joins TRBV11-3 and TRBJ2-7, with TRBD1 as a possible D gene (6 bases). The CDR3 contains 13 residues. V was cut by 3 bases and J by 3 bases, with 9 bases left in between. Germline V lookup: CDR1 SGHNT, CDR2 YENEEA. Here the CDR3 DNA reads TGTGCCAGCAGCTTGAACAGGGACTACGAGCAGTACTTC. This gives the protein CASSLNRDYEQYF.

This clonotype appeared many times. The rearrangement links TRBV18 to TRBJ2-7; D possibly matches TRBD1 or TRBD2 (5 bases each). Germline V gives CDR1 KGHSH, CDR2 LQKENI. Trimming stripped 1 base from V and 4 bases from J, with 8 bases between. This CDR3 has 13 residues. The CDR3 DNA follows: TGTGCCAGCTCACCACGGGGCGGGTACGAGCAGTACTTC. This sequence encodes CASSPRGGYEQYF.

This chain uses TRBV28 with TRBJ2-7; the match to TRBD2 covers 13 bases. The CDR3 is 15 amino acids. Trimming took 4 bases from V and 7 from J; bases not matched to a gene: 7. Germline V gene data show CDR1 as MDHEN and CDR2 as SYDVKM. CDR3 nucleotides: TGTGCCAGCAGTTACCCCGGACTAGCGGGAGTGGAGCAGTACTTC. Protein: CASSYPGLAGVEQYF. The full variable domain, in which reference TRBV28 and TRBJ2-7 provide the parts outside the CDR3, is DVKVTQSSRYLVKRTGEKVFLECVQDMDHENMFWYRQDPGLGLRLIYFSYDVKMKEKGDIPEGYSVSREKKERFSLILESASTNQTSMYLCASSYPGLAGVEQYFGPGTRLTVT.

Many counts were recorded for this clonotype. This CDR3 reads CASSLMTARRFF. The DNA of the CDR3 is TGTGCCAGCAGCTTAATGACAGCCAGGAGGTTCTTC. V is TRBV11-2 and J is TRBJ2-1; TRBD1 might be the D (5 bases). The CDR3 extends over 12 amino acids. Germline CDR1 and CDR2: SGHAT and FQNNGV. Trimming removed 2 bases from V and 15 bases from J, with 14 bases in between.